These 9 T cell receptor beta chains came from one sample sequenced in a study of identical twins. Using its own MiXCR run on the 5' RACE reads, TCRdb lists one record per CDR3 protein. The table has around 690,000 distinct CDR3 sequences, 21% seen once; the top ten hold about 4.3%. These data were likewise used in another study, on T cells expressing NK-cell markers.

Sequencing was done on a sample of PBMCs. Every receptor here comes from a woman in her late teens or twenties in good health.

This clonotype was counted a few times. The gene calls are TRBV11-2 and TRBJ2-7; D is ambiguous. This CDR3 contains 11 residues. V was clipped by 8 bases and J by 5 bases, with 10 bases between them. The V gene's germline CDR1 is SGHAT and CDR2 FQNNGV. The CDR3 DNA is TGTGCCAGCGCCTCGACGGACGAGCAGTACTTC. This codes for CASASTDEQYF.

In its sample, this clonotype was seen many times. The V gene is TRBV20-1, the J gene TRBJ2-1; the D is unclear. CDR1 is DFQATT and CDR2 is SNEGSKA in the germline V gene (reference sequence). V was shortened by 5 bases and J by 9 bases, with 11 bases between the two germline ends. The CDR3 has 11 amino acids. The CDR3: CSAANSGEQFF. The CDR3 DNA sequence: TGCAGTGCTGCCAACTCCGGTGAGCAGTTCTTC.

The chain is built from TRBV5-1 and TRBJ1-5; D is possibly TRBD1 (6 bases). From germline, CDR1 is SGHRS and CDR2 YFSETQ. This CDR3 spans 16 amino acids. The V end lost 0 bases, the J end lost 0 bases, and 10 bases lay between the germline ends. CDR3 amino acids: CASSLDRADSNQPQHF. The CDR3, as DNA: TGCGCCAGCAGCTTGGACAGGGCGGATAGCAATCAGCCCCAGCATTTT.

This clonotype was found many times. The chain uses TRBV12-3 or TRBV12-4 and TRBJ2-7; 12 nucleotides match TRBD2. This CDR3 spans 14 amino acids. Trimming removed 6 bases from V and 4 bases from J; junction bases left unmatched: 4. The CDR3 bases are TGTGCCAGCAGGATGACTAGCGGGAGTTACGAGCAGTACTTC. Protein: CASRMTSGSYEQYF.

Many counts were recorded for this clonotype. The chain is built from TRBV6-5 and TRBJ2-2; D gene ambiguous. The CDR3 consists of 15 residues. In germline, CDR1 is MNHEY, CDR2 SVGAGI. The ends were cut back, 0 bases at V and 7 bases at J, with 12 bases in the middle. In nucleotides, the CDR3 is TGTGCCAGCAGTTACTCCAACAGTCTCGACGGGGAGCTGTTTTTT. It specifies CASSYSNSLDGELFF.

The chain employs TRBV5-1 and TRBJ1-1, with a weak D call TRBD1 (5 bases). V dropped 0 bases and J dropped 9 bases, with 15 bases sitting between them. The CDR3 extends over 14 amino acids. Germline lookup yields CDR1 SGHRS and CDR2 YFSETQ. The CDR3 DNA reads as TGCGCCAGCAGCTTGGCCCAACAGGCGGGGCAAGCTTTCTTT. Protein product: CASSLAQQAGQAFF.

The chain carries TRBV9 and TRBJ2-3, with 12 bases aligning to TRBD2. Germline CDR1 is SGDLS and CDR2 is YYNGEE. The CDR3 spans 16 residues. V trimming: 4 bases; J trimming: 1 base; junction bases outside the gene matches: 4. The CDR3 DNA is TGTGCCAGCAGCCCGCCTAGCGGGAGGGGCACAGATACGCAGTATTTT. Residues: CASSPPSGRGTDTQYF.

In this sample, this clonotype turned up a few times. The chain uses TRBV7-3 and TRBJ2-3, with D possibly matching TRBD1 (6 bases). Deletions cut 5 bases from V and 6 bases from J, with 18 bases between. CDR3 size: 15 residues. Germline CDR1 and CDR2: SGHTA and FQGTGA. The CDR3 reads CASSGTGTSRDTQYF. DNA of the CDR3: TGTGCCAGCAGCGGAACCGGGACATCCCGGGATACGCAGTATTTT.

This sequence joins TRBV19 and TRBJ2-2; D tentatively fits TRBD1 or TRBD2 (5 bases each). Germline CDR1 and CDR2: LNHDA and SQIVND (reference sequence). There are 16 residues in the CDR3. V gave up 3 bases and J gave up 0 bases, with 11 bases separating them. CDR3 region: CASSILTAANTGELFF. Written as DNA, the CDR3 is TGTGCCAGTAGTATCCTGACAGCGGCGAACACCGGGGAGCTGTTTTTT. Using reference TRBV19 and TRBJ2-2 for the parts outside the CDR3, the full variable domain is DGGITQSPKYLFRKEGQNVTLSCEQNLNHDAMYWYRQDPGQGLRLIYYSQIVNDFQKGDIAEGYSVSREKKESFPLTVTSAQKNPTAFYLCASSILTAANTGELFFGEGSRLTVL.